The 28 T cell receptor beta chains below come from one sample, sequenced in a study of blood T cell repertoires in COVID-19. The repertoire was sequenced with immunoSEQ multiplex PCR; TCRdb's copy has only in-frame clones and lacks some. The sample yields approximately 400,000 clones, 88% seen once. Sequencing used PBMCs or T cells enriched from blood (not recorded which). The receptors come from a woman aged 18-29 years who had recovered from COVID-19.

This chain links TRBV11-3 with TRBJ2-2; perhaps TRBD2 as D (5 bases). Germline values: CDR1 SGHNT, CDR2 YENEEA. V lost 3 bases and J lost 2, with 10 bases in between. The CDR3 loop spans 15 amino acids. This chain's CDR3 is CASSFLGGNTGELFF. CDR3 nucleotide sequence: TGTGCCAGCAGCTTTCTCGGAGGAAACACCGGGGAGCTGTTTTTT.

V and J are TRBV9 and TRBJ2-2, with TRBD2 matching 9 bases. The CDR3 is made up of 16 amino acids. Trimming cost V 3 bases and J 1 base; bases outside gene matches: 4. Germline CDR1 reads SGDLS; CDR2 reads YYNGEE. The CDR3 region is CASSGYSGGNTGELFF. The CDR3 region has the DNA TGTGCCAGCAGCGGATATAGCGGGGGGAACACCGGGGAGCTGTTTTTT.

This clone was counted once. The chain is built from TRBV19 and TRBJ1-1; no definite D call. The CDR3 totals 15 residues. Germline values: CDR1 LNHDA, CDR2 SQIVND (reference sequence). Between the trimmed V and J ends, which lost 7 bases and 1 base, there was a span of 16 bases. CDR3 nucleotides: TGTGCCAGTACCGACTCCCCGACCCAGAACACTGAAGCTTTCTTT. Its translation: CASTDSPTQNTEAFF. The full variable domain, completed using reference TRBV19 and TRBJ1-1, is DGGITQSPKYLFRKEGQNVTLSCEQNLNHDAMYWYRQDPGQGLRLIYYSQIVNDFQKGDIAEGYSVSREKKESFPLTVTSAQKNPTAFYLCASTDSPTQNTEAFFGQGTRLTVV.

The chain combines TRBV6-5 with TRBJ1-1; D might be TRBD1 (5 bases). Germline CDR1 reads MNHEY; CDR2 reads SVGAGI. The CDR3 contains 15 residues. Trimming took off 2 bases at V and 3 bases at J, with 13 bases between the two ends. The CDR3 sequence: CASSYNRGRDTEAFF. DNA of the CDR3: TGTGCCAGCAGTTACAATAGGGGTCGCGACACTGAAGCTTTCTTT.

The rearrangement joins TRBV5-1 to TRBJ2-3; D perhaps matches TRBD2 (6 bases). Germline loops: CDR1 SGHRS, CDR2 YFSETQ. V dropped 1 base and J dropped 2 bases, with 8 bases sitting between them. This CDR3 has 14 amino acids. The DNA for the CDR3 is TGCGCCAGCAGCTTGCGCGGGGTCACAGATACGCAGTATTTT. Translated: CASSLRGVTDTQYF.

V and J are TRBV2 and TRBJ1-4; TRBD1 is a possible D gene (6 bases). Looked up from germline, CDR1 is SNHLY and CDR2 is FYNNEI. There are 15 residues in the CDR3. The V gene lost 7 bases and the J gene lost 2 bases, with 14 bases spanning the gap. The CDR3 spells CASTYGGSTNEKLFF. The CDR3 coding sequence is TGTGCCAGCACCTATGGGGGCTCGACTAATGAAAAACTGTTTTTT.

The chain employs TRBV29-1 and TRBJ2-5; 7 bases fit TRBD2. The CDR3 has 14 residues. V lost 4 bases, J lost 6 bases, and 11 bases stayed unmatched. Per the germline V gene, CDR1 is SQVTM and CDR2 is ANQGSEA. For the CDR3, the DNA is TGCAGCGTTGCTGAGACAGCCAGCGGGAAGACCCAGTACTTC. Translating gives CSVAETASGKTQYF.

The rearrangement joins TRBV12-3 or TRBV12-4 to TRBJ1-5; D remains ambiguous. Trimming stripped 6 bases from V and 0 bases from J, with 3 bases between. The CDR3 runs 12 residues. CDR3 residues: CASSHSNQPQHF. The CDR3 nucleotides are TGTGCCAGCAGCCATAGCAATCAGCCCCAGCATTTT.

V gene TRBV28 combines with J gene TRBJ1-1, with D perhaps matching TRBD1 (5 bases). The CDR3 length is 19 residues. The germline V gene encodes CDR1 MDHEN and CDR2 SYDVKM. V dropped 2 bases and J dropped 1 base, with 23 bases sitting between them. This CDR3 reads CASSLRFGRASGGNTEAFF. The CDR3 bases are TGTGCCAGCAGTTTAAGATTCGGCAGGGCCAGCGGGGGGAACACTGAAGCTTTCTTT.

The DNA of the CDR3 is TGTGCCAGCAGCCAGGGCAGGGCCACAGATACGCAGTATTTT. It encodes CASSQGRATDTQYF. V is TRBV3-1 (or the pseudogene TRBV3-2) and J is TRBJ2-3; D might be TRBD1 (5 bases). This CDR3 contains 14 residues. The V end was cut by 3 bases, the J end by 2 bases, with 9 bases between. The germline V gene has CDR1 LGHDT and CDR2 YNNKEL (reference sequence).

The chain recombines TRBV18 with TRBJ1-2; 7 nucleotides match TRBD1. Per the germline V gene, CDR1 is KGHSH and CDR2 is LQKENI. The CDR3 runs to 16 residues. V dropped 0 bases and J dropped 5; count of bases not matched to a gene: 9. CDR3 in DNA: TGTGCCAGCTCACCACCGGTGGGGACAGAGATTTATGGCTACACCTTC. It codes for CASSPPVGTEIYGYTF.

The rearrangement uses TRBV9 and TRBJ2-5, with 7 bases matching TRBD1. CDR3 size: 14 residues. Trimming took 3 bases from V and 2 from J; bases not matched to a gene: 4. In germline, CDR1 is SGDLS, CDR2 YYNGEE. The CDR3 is CASSAWDSQETQYF. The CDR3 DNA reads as TGTGCCAGCAGCGCCTGGGACAGTCAAGAGACCCAGTACTTC.

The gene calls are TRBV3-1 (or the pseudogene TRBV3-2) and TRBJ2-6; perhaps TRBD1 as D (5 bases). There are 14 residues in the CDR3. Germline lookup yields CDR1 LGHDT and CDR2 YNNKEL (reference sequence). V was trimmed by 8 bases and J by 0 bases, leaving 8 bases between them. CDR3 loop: CASGRDSGANVLTF. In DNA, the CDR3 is TGTGCCAGCGGCAGGGACTCTGGGGCCAACGTCCTGACTTTC.

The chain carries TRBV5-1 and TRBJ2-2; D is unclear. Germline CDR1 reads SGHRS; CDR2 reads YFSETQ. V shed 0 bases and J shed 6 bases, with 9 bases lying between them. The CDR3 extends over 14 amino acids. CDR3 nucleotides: TGCGCCAGCAGCTTGGGGCAGGCCCCCGGGGAGCTGTTTTTT. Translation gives CASSLGQAPGELFF.

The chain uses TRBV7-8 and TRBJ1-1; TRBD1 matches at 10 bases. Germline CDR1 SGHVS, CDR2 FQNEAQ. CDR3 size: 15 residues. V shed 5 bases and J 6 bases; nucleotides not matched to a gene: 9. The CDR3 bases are TGTGCCAGCAGCCTGGGGGGACAGGGGATCCCTGAAGCTTTCTTT. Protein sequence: CASSLGGQGIPEAFF.

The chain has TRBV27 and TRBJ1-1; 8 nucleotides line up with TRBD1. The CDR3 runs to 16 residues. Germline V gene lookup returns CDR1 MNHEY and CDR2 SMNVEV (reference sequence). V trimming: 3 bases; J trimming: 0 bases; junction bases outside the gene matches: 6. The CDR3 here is CASSFDRGQMNTEAFF. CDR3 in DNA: TGTGCCAGCAGTTTTGACAGGGGACAAATGAACACTGAAGCTTTCTTT.

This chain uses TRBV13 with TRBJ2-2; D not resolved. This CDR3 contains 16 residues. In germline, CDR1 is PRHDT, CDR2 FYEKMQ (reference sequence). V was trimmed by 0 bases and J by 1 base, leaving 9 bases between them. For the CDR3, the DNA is TGTGCCAGCAGCTTAGGCCTGGCAGGGAACACCGGGGAGCTGTTTTTT. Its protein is CASSLGLAGNTGELFF.

The CDR3, as DNA: TGTGCCAGCAGCCAAAAACAGGGGGCGCGGAATTCACCCCTCCACTTT. This gives the protein CASSQKQGARNSPLHF. This chain links TRBV5-4 with TRBJ1-6; 9 positions agree with TRBD1. The CDR3 length is 16 residues. V shed 4 bases and J 7 bases; nucleotides not matched to a gene: 9. Germline lookup yields CDR1 SGHNT and CDR2 YYREEE (reference sequence).

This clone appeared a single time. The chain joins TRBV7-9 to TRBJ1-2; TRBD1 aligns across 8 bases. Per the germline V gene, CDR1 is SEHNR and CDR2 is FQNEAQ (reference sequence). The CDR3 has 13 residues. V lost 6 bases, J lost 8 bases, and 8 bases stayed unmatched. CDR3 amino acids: CASSYRQGNGYTF. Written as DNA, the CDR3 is TGTGCCAGCAGTTACCGACAGGGGAACGGCTACACCTTC.

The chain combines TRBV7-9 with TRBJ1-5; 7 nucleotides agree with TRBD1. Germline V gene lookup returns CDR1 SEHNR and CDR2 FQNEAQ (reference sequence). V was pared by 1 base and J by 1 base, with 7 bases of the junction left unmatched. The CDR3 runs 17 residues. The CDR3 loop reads CASSLGSRGLSNQPQHF. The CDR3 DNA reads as TGTGCCAGCAGCTTAGGATCAAGGGGGCTGAGCAATCAGCCCCAGCATTTT.

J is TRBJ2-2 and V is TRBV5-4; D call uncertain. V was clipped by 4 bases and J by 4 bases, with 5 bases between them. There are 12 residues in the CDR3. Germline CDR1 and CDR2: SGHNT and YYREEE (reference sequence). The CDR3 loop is CASSRGTGELFF. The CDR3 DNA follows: TGTGCCAGCAGCCGAGGCACCGGGGAGCTGTTTTTT.

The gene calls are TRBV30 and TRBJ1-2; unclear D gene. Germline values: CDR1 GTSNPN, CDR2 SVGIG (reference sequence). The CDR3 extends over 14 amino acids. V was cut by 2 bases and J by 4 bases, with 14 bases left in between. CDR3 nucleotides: TGTGCCTGGAGTCTGAGGGTTTGGGGCTATGGCTACACCTTC. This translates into CAWSLRVWGYGYTF.

CDR3 sequence: CASSIEHSYEQYF. In DNA, the CDR3 is TGTGCCAGTAGTATTGAACATTCCTACGAGCAGTACTTC. The chain couples TRBV19 to TRBJ2-7; D not certain. Trimming shortened V by 3 bases and J by 1 base, and 7 bases separated the two germline ends. Germline CDR1 LNHDA, CDR2 SQIVND (reference sequence). This CDR3 is 13 amino acids long. Supplemented by reference TRBV19 and TRBJ2-7, the full variable domain reads DGGITQSPKYLFRKEGQNVTLSCEQNLNHDAMYWYRQDPGQGLRLIYYSQIVNDFQKGDIAEGYSVSREKKESFPLTVTSAQKNPTAFYLCASSIEHSYEQYFGPGTRLTVT.

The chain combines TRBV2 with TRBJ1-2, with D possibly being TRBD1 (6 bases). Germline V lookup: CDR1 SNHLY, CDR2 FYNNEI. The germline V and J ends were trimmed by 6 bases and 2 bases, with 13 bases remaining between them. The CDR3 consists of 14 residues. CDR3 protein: CASSNRVGNYGYTF. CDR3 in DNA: TGTGCCAGCAGCAACAGGGTGGGGAACTATGGCTACACCTTC.

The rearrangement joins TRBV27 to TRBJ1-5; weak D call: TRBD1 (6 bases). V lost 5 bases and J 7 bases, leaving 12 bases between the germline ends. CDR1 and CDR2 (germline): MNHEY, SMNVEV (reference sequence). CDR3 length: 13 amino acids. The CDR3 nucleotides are TGTGCCAGCAGTCCTCAGGGGCAGCAGCCCCAGCATTTT. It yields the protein CASSPQGQQPQHF.

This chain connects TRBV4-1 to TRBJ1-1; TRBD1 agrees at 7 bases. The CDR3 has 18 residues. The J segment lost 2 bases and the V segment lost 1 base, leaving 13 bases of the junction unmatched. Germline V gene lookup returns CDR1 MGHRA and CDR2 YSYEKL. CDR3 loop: CASSQATHTGDSNTEAFF. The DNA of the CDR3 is TGCGCCAGCAGCCAAGCGACACATACGGGGGACAGCAACACTGAAGCTTTCTTT.

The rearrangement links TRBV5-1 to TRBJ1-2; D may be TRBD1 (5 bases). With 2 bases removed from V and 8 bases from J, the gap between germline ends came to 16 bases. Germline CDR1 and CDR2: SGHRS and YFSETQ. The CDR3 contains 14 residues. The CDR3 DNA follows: TGCGCCAGCAGCTTAGCTACGGGGGAAAGGGGCTACACCTTC. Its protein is CASSLATGERGYTF. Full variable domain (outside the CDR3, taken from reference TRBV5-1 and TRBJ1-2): KAGVTQTPRYLIKTRGQQVTLSCSPISGHRSVSWYQQTPGQGLQFLFEYFSETQRNKGNFPGRFSGRQFSNSRSEMNVSTLELGDSALYLCASSLATGERGYTFGSGTRLTVV.

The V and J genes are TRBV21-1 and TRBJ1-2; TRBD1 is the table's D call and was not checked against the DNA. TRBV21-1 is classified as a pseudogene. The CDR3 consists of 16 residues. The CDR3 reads CASSPLADRGVYGYTF. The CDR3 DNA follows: TGTGCCAGCAGCCCTCTCGCGGACAGGGGGGTCTATGGCTACACCTTC.